This T cell receptor beta chain was obtained from a study of control samples from healthy donors and cancer patients. This CDR3 is 13 amino acids long. The ends were cut back, 4 bases at V and 5 bases at J, with 10 bases in the middle. CDR1 and CDR2 (germline): SGDLS, YYNGEE. Produced via immunoSEQ multiplex PCR; TCRdb's table is partial and in-frame only. Of approximately 150,000 clones in the sample, 75% to 95% are singletons; the top ten hold around 2%. Material: blood. The sequence was obtained from a woman in her forties in good health. The chain is built from TRBV9 and TRBJ1-5; D remains unclear. Here the CDR3 DNA reads TGTGCCAGCAGCCTCCAAACAGATCAGCCCCAGCATTTT. This codes for CASSLQTDQPQHF.